This T cell receptor (beta chain) came from a study of control samples from healthy donors and cancer patients. Assay used: immunoSEQ multiplex PCR; TCRdb lists only in-frame clones, some missing. The table includes approximately 150,000 clones, 75% to 95% detected once. This TCR derives from a man younger than 30 in good health. Sequencing used blood.

The CDR3 spells CSVKVWGNEQFF. The CDR3 DNA follows: TGCAGCGTGAAGGTATGGGGGAATGAGCAGTTCTTC. The chain carries TRBV29-1 and TRBJ2-1; D may be TRBD1 or TRBD2 (5 bases each). CDR1 is SQVTM, CDR2 ANQGSEA, per germline. CDR3 size: 12 residues. The V gene lost 6 bases and the J gene lost 7 bases, with 13 bases spanning the gap.